The 24 T cell receptor beta chains presented below share a single source sample, sequenced in a study of blood T cell repertoires in COVID-19. Sequenced by immunoSEQ multiplex PCR; TCRdb stores in-frame clones only, minus some. The sample shows 350,000 or so clones, roughly 90% of them seen only once. The sequenced sample consisted of PBMCs or T cells enriched from blood (not recorded which). These TCRs come from a woman in her thirties who had recovered from COVID-19.

The chain employs TRBV18 and TRBJ2-7, with a weak D call TRBD2 (5 bases). The V gene lost 0 bases and the J gene lost 6 bases, with 15 bases spanning the gap. This CDR3 has 15 residues. CDR1 and CDR2 from the germline V gene are KGHSH and LQKENI. The CDR3 coding sequence is TGTGCCAGCTCACCACCGGCCGGACTGGGATTCGAGCAGTACTTC. Translating it yields CASSPPAGLGFEQYF.

This clone has more than one count but fewer than ten. This chain uses TRBV5-6 with TRBJ1-5, with TRBD1 identical over 8 bases. CDR3 length equals 13 residues. V lost 3 bases to trimming and J lost 9 bases; unmatched junction nucleotides: 5. Germline CDR1 is SGHDT and CDR2 is YYEEEE. The chain's CDR3 is CASSSDRAGPQHF. Here the CDR3 DNA reads TGTGCCAGCAGCTCGGACAGGGCAGGGCCCCAGCATTTT.

The genes are TRBV19 and TRBJ2-7; 10 bases agree with TRBD2. The V and J ends lost 3 bases and 10 bases, in that order; junction bases with no gene match: 3. Germline CDR1 reads LNHDA; CDR2 reads SQIVND (reference sequence). This CDR3 has 12 residues. The CDR3 sequence: CASSILAGVQYF. Written as DNA, the CDR3 is TGTGCCAGTAGTATTCTAGCGGGAGTTCAGTACTTC.

The J gene is TRBJ1-5, the V gene TRBV6-2 or TRBV6-3; tentative D call: TRBD1 (6 bases). CDR1 and CDR2 (germline): MNHEY, SVGEGT. The CDR3 is 13 amino acids. The V end lost 6 bases, the J end lost 8 bases, and 14 bases lay between the germline ends. The CDR3 sequence: CASSRDNGEPQHF. In DNA, the CDR3 is TGTGCCAGCAGCCGGGACAATGGGGAGCCCCAGCATTTT.

This clone was observed once. The J gene is TRBJ2-1, the V gene TRBV19, with D maybe TRBD2 (6 bases). V was trimmed by 1 base and J by 7 bases, leaving 20 bases between them. Germline V gene lookup returns CDR1 LNHDA and CDR2 SQIVND (reference sequence). The length of the CDR3 is 17 residues. The CDR3 DNA follows: TGTGCCAGTAGTATAGCTTGGGAGGCCCTCATTAATAATGAGCAGTTCTTC. Translating it yields CASSIAWEALINNEQFF.

The rearrangement links TRBV6-2 or TRBV6-3 to TRBJ1-5; perhaps TRBD1 as D (6 bases). The CDR3 extends over 15 amino acids. V lost 1 base, J lost 7 bases, and 14 bases lay in between. Germline loops: CDR1 MNHEY, CDR2 SVGEGT. DNA of the CDR3: TGTGCCAGCAGTTACTATGGGGGGGGCGGGCAGCCCCAGCATTTT. It codes for CASSYYGGGGQPQHF.

The J gene is TRBJ2-5, the V gene TRBV7-3, with D possibly TRBD1 on 6 matching bases. From germline, CDR1 is SGHTA and CDR2 FQGTGA. This CDR3 contains 13 residues. V was shortened by 5 bases and J by 4 bases, with 11 bases between the two germline ends. DNA for the CDR3: TGTGCCAGCAGCCGCAAAGGGGGAGAGACCCAGTACTTC. Translated, it gives CASSRKGGETQYF.

The chain couples TRBV19 to TRBJ2-7; perhaps TRBD1 as D (5 bases). CDR3 length: 12 amino acids. V was cut by 0 bases and J by 5 bases, with 5 bases left in between. In germline, CDR1 is LNHDA, CDR2 SQIVND (reference sequence). The CDR3 region has the DNA TGTGCCAGTAGTATAGAAGGGGACGAGCAGTACTTC. Its protein is CASSIEGDEQYF. The full variable domain, rest sourced from reference TRBV19 and TRBJ2-7, is DGGITQSPKYLFRKEGQNVTLSCEQNLNHDAMYWYRQDPGQGLRLIYYSQIVNDFQKGDIAEGYSVSREKKESFPLTVTSAQKNPTAFYLCASSIEGDEQYFGPGTRLTVT.

Here the CDR3 reads CATSDKTGFGYGYTF. In nucleotides, the CDR3 is TGTGCCACCAGTGATAAGACAGGGTTCGGCTATGGCTACACCTTC. The chain links TRBV24-1 to TRBJ1-2; TRBD1 agrees at 7 bases. V lost 3 bases to trimming and J lost 4 bases; unmatched junction nucleotides: 7. Germline V gene data show CDR1 as KGHDR and CDR2 as SFDVKD. CDR3 length equals 15 residues.

The chain uses TRBV4-1 and TRBJ2-5; 13 nucleotides align to TRBD2. The germline V gene has CDR1 MGHRA and CDR2 YSYEKL. This CDR3 has 18 residues. V lost 0 bases to trimming and J lost 1 base; unmatched junction nucleotides: 5. This CDR3 is CASSQDSGLAGAQETQYF. For the CDR3, the DNA is TGCGCCAGCAGCCAAGACTCCGGACTAGCGGGGGCCCAAGAGACCCAGTACTTC.

V is TRBV5-5 and J is TRBJ2-5; D ambiguous. The CDR3 runs to 13 residues. The V gene's germline CDR1 is SGHKS and CDR2 YYEKEE (reference sequence). With 6 bases removed from V and 5 bases from J, the gap between germline ends came to 14 bases. The CDR3 reads CASTMRPEETQYF. In DNA, the CDR3 is TGTGCCAGCACAATGAGGCCGGAGGAGACCCAGTACTTC.

The V gene is TRBV5-1, the J gene TRBJ1-1, with D perhaps matching TRBD1 (5 bases). Trimming removed 2 bases from V and 1 base from J, with 12 bases in between. The length of the CDR3 is 15 residues. Per germline, CDR1 SGHRS and CDR2 YFSETQ. CDR3: CASSFGGTANTEAFF. As DNA, the CDR3 is TGCGCCAGCAGCTTCGGTGGGACTGCGAACACTGAAGCTTTCTTT. Combining the CDR3 with reference TRBV5-1 and TRBJ1-1 gives the whole variable domain KAGVTQTPRYLIKTRGQQVTLSCSPISGHRSVSWYQQTPGQGLQFLFEYFSETQRNKGNFPGRFSGRQFSNSRSEMNVSTLELGDSALYLCASSFGGTANTEAFFGQGTRLTVV.

This sequence joins TRBV7-8 and TRBJ2-5; 10 nucleotides agree with TRBD1. In germline, CDR1 is SGHVS, CDR2 FQNEAQ. CDR3 length: 17 amino acids. Trimming removed 1 base from V and 0 bases from J; junction bases left unmatched: 5. The CDR3 sequence: CASSLVGQGGDQETQYF. In DNA form, the CDR3 reads TGTGCCAGCAGCTTAGTAGGACAGGGGGGTGACCAAGAGACCCAGTACTTC.

V gene TRBV7-3 combines with J gene TRBJ2-1, with 8 bases that match TRBD1. The J segment lost 2 bases and the V segment lost 6 bases, leaving 3 bases of the junction unmatched. Germline-derived CDR1 and CDR2 are SGHTA and FQGTGA. There are 14 residues in the CDR3. In DNA form, the CDR3 reads TGTGCCAGCAGGTGGACAGGGCCCTACAATGAGCAGTTCTTC. It is translated as CASRWTGPYNEQFF.

The V gene is TRBV12-3 or TRBV12-4, the J gene TRBJ2-7; 8 bases map to TRBD1. The CDR3 length is 13 residues. The ends lost 7 bases at V and 7 bases at J; junction bases unmatched: 9. The DNA for the CDR3 is TGTGCCAGCACCGTAACAGGGGGAGTTGAGCAGTACTTC. This codes for CASTVTGGVEQYF.

The chain couples TRBV12-5 to TRBJ1-4, with D possibly being TRBD1 (5 bases). CDR1 and CDR2 (germline): LGHNT, FRNRAP. CDR3 length: 16 amino acids. Trimming left V 0 bases short and J 4 bases short, with 12 bases between. The CDR3 loop is CASGLVQHRINEKLFF. The CDR3, as DNA: TGTGCTAGTGGTTTGGTACAGCACAGGATTAATGAAAAACTGTTTTTT.

The J gene is TRBJ2-2, the V gene TRBV9; D is ambiguous. The CDR3 runs to 16 residues. The germline gives CDR1 SGDLS, CDR2 YYNGEE. Trimming cost V 0 bases and J 0 bases, with 9 bases left between them. The CDR3 DNA is TGTGCCAGCAGCGTAGTAAGCGCCTCGAACACCGGGGAGCTGTTTTTT. Translation: CASSVVSASNTGELFF.

The genes are TRBV2 and TRBJ1-1, with 7 bases fitting TRBD1. Germline trimming cut 5 bases from V and 5 bases from J; bases unmatched to any gene: 8. Germline V gene data show CDR1 as SNHLY and CDR2 as FYNNEI. The CDR3 covers 14 residues. The CDR3 region is CASSLTGRETEAFF. CDR3 in DNA: TGTGCCAGCAGTCTGACAGGGAGAGAGACTGAAGCTTTCTTT.

Comment on this clone: Distinct nucleotide sequences in the sample also encode this CDR3. The rearrangement uses TRBV4-1 and TRBJ1-1, with a tentative D call TRBD1 (5 bases). This CDR3 spans 13 amino acids. V lost 0 bases and J 3 bases, leaving 5 bases between the germline ends. The germline CDR1 and CDR2 sequences are MGHRA and YSYEKL. CDR3 nucleotides: TGCGCCAGCAGCCAAGACAGGGACACTGAAGCTTTCTTT. Translating it yields CASSQDRDTEAFF.

V gene TRBV18 combines with J gene TRBJ2-7; tentative D call: TRBD1 (6 bases). The CDR3 loop spans 15 amino acids. Trimming removed 3 bases at V and 0 bases at J, with 12 bases between. From germline, CDR1 is KGHSH and CDR2 LQKENI. The CDR3 DNA reads TGTGCCAGCTCACCCCGACAGGTCGGCTCCTACGAGCAGTACTTC. Translation: CASSPRQVGSYEQYF.

The rearrangement joins TRBV3-1 (or the pseudogene TRBV3-2) to TRBJ2-1; D is undetermined. CDR1 and CDR2 from the germline V gene are LGHDT and YNNKEL (reference sequence). V was pared by 6 bases and J by 3 bases, with 9 bases between. This CDR3 is 13 amino acids long. Written as DNA, the CDR3 is TGTGCCAGCAGGAGAGAGAGCTACAATGAGCAGTTCTTC. Amino acids: CASRRESYNEQFF.

This chain uses TRBV28 with TRBJ1-1, with a tentative D call TRBD1 (5 bases). Germline CDR1 is MDHEN and CDR2 is SYDVKM. V lost 6 bases, J lost 11 bases, and 16 bases lay in between. The CDR3 runs 12 residues. CDR3 residues: CASSSTWDWAFF. CDR3 bases: TGTGCCAGCAGCTCTACGTGGGACTGGGCTTTCTTT.

The chain is built from TRBV4-3 and TRBJ2-5; 11 bases align to TRBD1. Germline CDR1 LGHNA, CDR2 YSLEER. The CDR3 totals 17 residues. The V and J ends lost 0 bases and 4 bases, in that order; junction bases with no gene match: 7. The DNA for the CDR3 is TGCGCCAGCAGCCAAGATTGGACAGGGGGCGCGGGAGAGACCCAGTACTTC. Its protein is CASSQDWTGGAGETQYF.

This clone was counted once. The chain carries TRBV28 and TRBJ1-1, with D tentatively TRBD1 (5 bases). Looked up from germline, CDR1 is MDHEN and CDR2 is SYDVKM. Trimming stripped 3 bases from V and 5 bases from J, with 10 bases between. This CDR3 region has 13 residues. The CDR3 here is CASSFFQGTEAFF. In DNA, the CDR3 is TGTGCCAGCAGTTTCTTCCAGGGAACTGAAGCTTTCTTT.